This is a list of T cell receptor beta chains from one sample in a study of kidney transplant recipient with SARS-CoV-2 infection. MiXCR was run by TCRdb on the reads, yielding one entry per CDR3 protein. The sample lists under 250,000 distinct CDR3 sequences, 29% seen once, with roughly 7% in the top ten. The sample in question was a blood sample, obtained at baseline and around day 110 from a kidney transplant recipient. The origin of the receptors is a male patient in his 30s who had COVID-19 and was a kidney transplant recipient. Some T cells may originate from the graft donor. CDR3s include the opening cysteine and the closing phenylalanine or tryptophan. A D gene is named only where the DNA matches it firmly. Expanded clones are given a class, and other clones once, few, many or no size at all.

v_gene,d_gene,abundance,j_gene,CDR3nt,CDR3aa
TRBV20-1,.,many,TRBJ2-7,TGCAGTGCCCTCCTTAGTGGGGAGCAGTACTTC,CSALLSGEQYF
TRBV6-6,TRBD1,many,TRBJ2-2,TGTGCCAGCATCTACGGACAGGGGGGGACCGGGGAGCTGTTTTTT,CASIYGQGGTGELFF
TRBV29-1,TRBD1,many,TRBJ1-4,TGCAGCGTTGGACAGGGGGGTGAAAAACTGTTTTTT,CSVGQGGEKLFF
TRBV6-4,TRBD1,.,TRBJ2-4,TGTGCCAGCAGATCCCGACAGGGAACGGCCCAAAGGGGGGCCAAAAACATTCAGTACTTC,CASRSRQGTAQRGAKNIQYF
TRBV28,.,many,TRBJ1-6,TGTGCCAGCAGTCCCAGGCCTATATCACCCCTCCACTTT,CASSPRPISPLHF
TRBV3-1,.,many,TRBJ2-5,TGTGCCAGCAGCATTAGCACTCCCATTTCTTTCTCTGAGACCCAGTACTTC,CASSISTPISFSETQYF
TRBV5-6,TRBD1,many,TRBJ1-2,TGTGCCAGCAGGTCTGGCCGGGACAGTAACTATGGCTACACCTTC,CASRSGRDSNYGYTF
TRBV19,TRBD2,many,TRBJ2-1,TGTGCCAGTAGTTTTCGGACGGCGGGAGCGAATCCGCATGAGCAGTTCTTC,CASSFRTAGANPHEQFF
TRBV3-1,.,once,TRBJ2-5,TGTGCCGGCAGCGTAAGTTGCCCCATTTCTTTCTCTGAGACCCAGTACTTC,CAGSVSCPISFSETQYF
TRBV19,.,many,TRBJ2-7,TGTGCCAGTAGTCATTCCGGACTAAACTACGAGCAGTACTTC,CASSHSGLNYEQYF